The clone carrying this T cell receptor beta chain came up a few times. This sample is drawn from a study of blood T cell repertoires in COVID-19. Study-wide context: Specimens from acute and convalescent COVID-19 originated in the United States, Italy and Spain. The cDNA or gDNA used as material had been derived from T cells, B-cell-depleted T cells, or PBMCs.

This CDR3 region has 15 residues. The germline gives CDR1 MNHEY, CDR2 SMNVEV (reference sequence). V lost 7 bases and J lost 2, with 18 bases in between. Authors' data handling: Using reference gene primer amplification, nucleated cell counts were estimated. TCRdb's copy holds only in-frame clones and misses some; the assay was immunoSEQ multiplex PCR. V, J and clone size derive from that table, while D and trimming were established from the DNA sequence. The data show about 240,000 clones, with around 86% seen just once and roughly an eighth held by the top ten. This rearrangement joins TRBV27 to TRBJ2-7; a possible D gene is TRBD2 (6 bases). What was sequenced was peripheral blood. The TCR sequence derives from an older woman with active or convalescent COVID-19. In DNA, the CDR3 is TGTGCCAGCAAGATAGGAGGGACCGGGGCCTACGAGCAGTACTTC. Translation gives CASKIGGTGAYEQYF.